These T cell receptor beta chains were read from a single sample in a study of blood T cell repertoires in COVID-19. The repertoire was sequenced with immunoSEQ multiplex PCR; TCRdb's copy has only in-frame clones and lacks some. The sample has about 130,000 clones, about 80% seen once; the top ten hold approximately 3%. The material sequenced was peripheral blood. These receptors were obtained from a woman older than 75 with acute or convalescent COVID-19. The CDR3 runs from the conserved cysteine through the conserved F or W. The order of the fields is D gene, V gene, J gene, CDR3 length, clone size, CDR3 DNA, CDR3 protein. D genes are given only for firm matches. Size is stated for part of the rows, as once, few or many counts, or as a class when the clone is expanded.

d_gene: TRBD1; v_gene: TRBV2; j_gene: TRBJ1-4; len: 13; abundance: -; CDR3nt: TGTGCCAGCAGCAGGGGGTTGGGAGAAAAACTGTTTTTT; CDR3aa: CASSRGLGEKLFF
d_gene: TRBD2; v_gene: TRBV20-1; j_gene: TRBJ2-1; len: 13; abundance: few; CDR3nt: TGCAGTGCTAGTCCCGGACTAGCGGGGGAGCAGTTCTTC; CDR3aa: CSASPGLAGEQFF
d_gene: -; v_gene: TRBV7-8; j_gene: TRBJ1-1; len: 14; abundance: -; CDR3nt: TGTGCCAGCATGGGAGGCCCTATGAACACTGAAGCTTTCTTT; CDR3aa: CASMGGPMNTEAFF
d_gene: -; v_gene: TRBV27; j_gene: TRBJ2-7; len: 15; abundance: once; CDR3nt: TGTGCCAGGACCCCCCGGGGTGAAACGTACGACGAGCAGTACTTC; CDR3aa: CARTPRGETYDEQYF
d_gene: TRBD1; v_gene: TRBV27; j_gene: TRBJ2-7; len: 15; abundance: -; CDR3nt: TGTGCCAGCAGTCTCCGACAGGGAAGCTCCTACGAGCAGTACTTC; CDR3aa: CASSLRQGSSYEQYF
d_gene: TRBD1; v_gene: TRBV6-4; j_gene: TRBJ2-3; len: 14; abundance: -; CDR3nt: TGTGCCAGCAGCGGACAGGGGGGGACAGATACGCAGTATTTT; CDR3aa: CASSGQGGTDTQYF
d_gene: TRBD1; v_gene: TRBV5-4; j_gene: TRBJ1-2; len: 13; abundance: -; CDR3nt: TGTGCCAGCAGCTCAGGACAGGTATATGGCTACACCTTC; CDR3aa: CASSSGQVYGYTF
d_gene: TRBD2; v_gene: TRBV7-8; j_gene: TRBJ2-5; len: 15; abundance: -; CDR3nt: TGTGCCAGCAGCTTAGTCGGGGGGACCAAAGAGACCCAGTACTTC; CDR3aa: CASSLVGGTKETQYF
d_gene: TRBD1; v_gene: TRBV19; j_gene: TRBJ2-7; len: 14; abundance: -; CDR3nt: TGTGCCAGTAGTGTGGGGACAGCCTCCTACGAGCAGTACTTC; CDR3aa: CASSVGTASYEQYF
d_gene: TRBD2; v_gene: TRBV6-5; j_gene: TRBJ2-5; len: 13; abundance: -; CDR3nt: TGTGCCAGCAGCCGGGAGGGCCAAGAGACCCAGTACTTC; CDR3aa: CASSREGQETQYF
d_gene: TRBD1; v_gene: TRBV5-6; j_gene: TRBJ2-7; len: 14; abundance: -; CDR3nt: TGTGCCAGCAGCAGGACAGGGGGCACGTGGGAGCAGTACTTC; CDR3aa: CASSRTGGTWEQYF
d_gene: -; v_gene: TRBV3-1/TRBV3-2; j_gene: TRBJ1-2; len: 16; abundance: -; CDR3nt: TGTGCCAGCAGCCAAGCCCTTCAGACAGCTAACTATGGCTACACCTTC; CDR3aa: CASSQALQTANYGYTF
d_gene: TRBD1; v_gene: TRBV5-6; j_gene: TRBJ1-1; len: 16; abundance: -; CDR3nt: TGTGCCAGCAGCTTTGAGGTGGGACAGCTGAACACTGAAGCTTTCTTT; CDR3aa: CASSFEVGQLNTEAFF
d_gene: TRBD1; v_gene: TRBV4-1; j_gene: TRBJ1-1; len: 17; abundance: -; CDR3nt: TGCGCCAGCAGCCAGCCTACACTAGGGGGCCGGGACACTGAAGCTTTCTTT; CDR3aa: CASSQPTLGGRDTEAFF
d_gene: -; v_gene: TRBV11-2; j_gene: TRBJ1-3; len: 16; abundance: -; CDR3nt: TGTGCCAGCAGCTTTCGACAGTTCCGCTCTGGAAACACCATATATTTT; CDR3aa: CASSFRQFRSGNTIYF
d_gene: -; v_gene: TRBV24-1; j_gene: TRBJ2-1; len: 12; abundance: -; CDR3nt: TGTGCCGTACAGGGCGCTGGGAATGAGCAGTTCTTC; CDR3aa: CAVQGAGNEQFF